These 8 T cell receptor beta chains were sequenced from one sample in a study of shared clonotypes between healthy human individuals. The table came from immunoSEQ multiplex PCR; TCRdb's copy has only in-frame clones and leaves some out. The sample lists millions of clones, about 95% occurring once. Sequenced: naive CD4+ T cells sorted from blood. This sample's subset: CD45RA+ positively selected. These receptors were obtained from a man younger than 35 in good health.

In regard to this clone: The same CDR3 can be traced to other DNA sequences in this sample. V and J are TRBV6-4 and TRBJ2-3; 8 positions agree with TRBD1. The trim removed 2 bases at V and 6 bases at J, leaving 1 base unmatched. This CDR3 is 13 amino acids long. CDR1 MRHNA and CDR2 SNTAGT come from the germline V gene. The CDR3, as DNA: TGTGCCAGCAGTGACGACAGGGGCGATACGCAGTATTTT. Encoded protein: CASSDDRGDTQYF.

The chain joins TRBV19 to TRBJ1-2, with D maybe TRBD1 (5 bases). V was trimmed by 3 bases and J by 2 bases, leaving 13 bases between them. The CDR3 runs 15 residues. The germline gives CDR1 LNHDA, CDR2 SQIVND (reference sequence). The CDR3 sequence: CASSMTWEGNYGYTF. The CDR3, as DNA: TGTGCCAGTAGTATGACGTGGGAGGGGAACTATGGCTACACCTTC.

The chain uses TRBV2 and TRBJ1-5; D is unclear. Germline CDR1 reads SNHLY; CDR2 reads FYNNEI. The V gene lost 2 bases and the J gene lost 4 bases, with 12 bases spanning the gap. The CDR3 loop spans 15 amino acids. Written as DNA, the CDR3 is TGTGCCAGCAGTGAAAGCCTCTACGTTAATCAGCCCCAGCATTTT. Protein: CASSESLYVNQPQHF.

The rearrangement joins TRBV29-1 to TRBJ1-3, with 8 bases that match TRBD1. CDR3 length: 15 amino acids. V lost 6 bases, J lost 4 bases, and 11 bases stayed unmatched. The germline V gene has CDR1 SQVTM and CDR2 ANQGSEA. For the CDR3, the DNA is TGCAGCGTCACCCGACAGGGGCAGGAAGGAAACACCATATATTTT. Translation: CSVTRQGQEGNTIYF.

This chain joins TRBV30 and TRBJ2-3; D gene unclear. V was clipped by 5 bases and J by 4 bases, with 16 bases between them. CDR1 is GTSNPN, CDR2 SVGIG, per germline (reference sequence). The CDR3 has 14 residues. CDR3 bases: TGTGCCTGGTCCTCCGAGTTGCCTCCAGATACGCAGTATTTT. It yields the protein CAWSSELPPDTQYF.

The chain has TRBV7-9 and TRBJ2-7, with 7 bases identical to TRBD1. The CDR3 spans 15 residues. Germline V gene data show CDR1 as SEHNR and CDR2 as FQNEAQ (reference sequence). Losses at the gene ends were 5 bases for V and 2 bases for J; bases not matched to a gene: 9. The CDR3 DNA reads as TGTGCCAGCAGCCGGACCGGGACAGCAGCCTACGAGCAGTACTTC. Translation: CASSRTGTAAYEQYF.

This clone was seen once. The chain employs TRBV7-2 and TRBJ2-2; 11 bases map to TRBD1. Unmatched junction bases numbered 6, after V lost 5 bases and J lost 7 bases. CDR1 and CDR2 (germline): SGHTA, FQGNSA. The CDR3 length is 15 residues. The CDR3 DNA is TGTGCCAGCAGCACTCGGACAGGGGGCCACGGGGAGCTGTTTTTT. This translates into CASSTRTGGHGELFF. The entire variable domain, with the rest obtained from reference TRBV7-2 and TRBJ2-2, is as follows: GAGVSQSPSNKVTEKGKDVELRCDPISGHTALYWYRQSLGQGLEFLIYFQGNSAPDKSGLPSDRFSAERTGGSVSTLTIQRTQQEDSAVYLCASSTRTGGHGELFFGEGSRLTVL.

The J gene is TRBJ1-2, the V gene TRBV29-1; 7 nucleotides line up with TRBD1. The germline V gene encodes CDR1 SQVTM and CDR2 ANQGSEA. V was clipped by 6 bases and J by 0 bases; unmatched bases: 13. The CDR3 length is 16 residues. The DNA for the CDR3 is TGCAGCGTATCATTCCGGGACAGCTATACTAACTATGGCTACACCTTC. Amino acids: CSVSFRDSYTNYGYTF.